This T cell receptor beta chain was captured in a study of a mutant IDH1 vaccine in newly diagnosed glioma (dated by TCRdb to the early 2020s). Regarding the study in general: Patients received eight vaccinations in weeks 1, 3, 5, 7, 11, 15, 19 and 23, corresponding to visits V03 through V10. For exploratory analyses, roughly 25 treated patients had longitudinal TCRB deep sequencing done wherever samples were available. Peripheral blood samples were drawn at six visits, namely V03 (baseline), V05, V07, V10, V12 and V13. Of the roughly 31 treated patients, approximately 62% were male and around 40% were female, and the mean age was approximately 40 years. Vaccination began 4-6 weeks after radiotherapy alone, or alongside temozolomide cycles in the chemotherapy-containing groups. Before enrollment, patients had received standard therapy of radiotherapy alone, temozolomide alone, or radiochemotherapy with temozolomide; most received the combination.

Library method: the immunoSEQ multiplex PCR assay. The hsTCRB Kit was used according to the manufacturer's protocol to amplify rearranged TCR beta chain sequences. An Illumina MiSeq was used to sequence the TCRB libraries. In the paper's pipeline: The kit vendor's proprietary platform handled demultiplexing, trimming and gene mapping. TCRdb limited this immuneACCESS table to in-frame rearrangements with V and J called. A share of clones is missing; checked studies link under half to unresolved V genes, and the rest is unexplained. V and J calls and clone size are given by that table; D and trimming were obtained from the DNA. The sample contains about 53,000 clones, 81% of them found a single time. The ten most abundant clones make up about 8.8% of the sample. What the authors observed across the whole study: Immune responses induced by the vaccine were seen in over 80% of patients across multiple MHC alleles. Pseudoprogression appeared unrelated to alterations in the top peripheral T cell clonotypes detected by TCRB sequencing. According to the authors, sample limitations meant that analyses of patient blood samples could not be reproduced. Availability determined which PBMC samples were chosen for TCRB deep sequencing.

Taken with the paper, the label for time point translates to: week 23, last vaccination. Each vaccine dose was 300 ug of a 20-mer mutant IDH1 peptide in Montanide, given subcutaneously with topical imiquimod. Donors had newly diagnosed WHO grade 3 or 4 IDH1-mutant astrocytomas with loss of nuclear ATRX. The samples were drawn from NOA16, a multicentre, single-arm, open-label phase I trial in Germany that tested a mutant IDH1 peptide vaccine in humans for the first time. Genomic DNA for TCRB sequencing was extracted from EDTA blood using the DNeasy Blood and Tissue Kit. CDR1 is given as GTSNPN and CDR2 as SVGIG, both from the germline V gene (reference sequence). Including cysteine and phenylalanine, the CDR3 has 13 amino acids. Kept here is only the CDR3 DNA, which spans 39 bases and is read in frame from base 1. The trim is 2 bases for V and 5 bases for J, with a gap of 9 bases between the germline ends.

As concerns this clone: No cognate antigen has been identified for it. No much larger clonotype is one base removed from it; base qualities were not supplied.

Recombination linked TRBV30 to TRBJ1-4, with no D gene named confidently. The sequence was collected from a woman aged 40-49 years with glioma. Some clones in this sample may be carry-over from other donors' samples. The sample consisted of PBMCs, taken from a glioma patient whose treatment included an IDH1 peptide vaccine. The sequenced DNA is TGTGCCTGGAGTCCGACGGTGAATGAAAAACTGTTTTTT. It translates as CAWSPTVNEKLFF.